These 3 T cell receptor beta chains were sequenced from one sample in a study of response to subunit inactivated influenza vaccine. Via MiXCR, TCRdb re-called the RT-PCR reads, giving one row per CDR3 protein. The sample holds around 750,000 distinct CDR3 sequences, 21% seen once. This sample comprised PBMCs from blood, obtained roughly 5 days after vaccination. Receptors originate from a man aged 45-60 years who received an inactivated influenza vaccine.

The chain is built from TRBV20-1 and TRBJ2-1; tentative D call: TRBD2 (7 bases). Germline CDR1 is DFQATT and CDR2 is SNEGSKA (reference sequence). Trimming left V 6 bases short and J 9 bases short, with 21 bases between. The CDR3 is made up of 14 amino acids. CDR3 sequence reads: CSASGAGASSEQFF. In DNA, the CDR3 is TGCAGTGCCAGCGGGGCGGGGGCCTCTAGTGAGCAGTTCTTC.

There are a few counts of this clonotype. The chain has TRBV28 and TRBJ1-2; tentative D call: TRBD1 (5 bases). This CDR3 contains 12 residues. Deletions cut 7 bases from V and 4 bases from J, with 10 bases between. Germline V gene data show CDR1 as MDHEN and CDR2 as SYDVKM. The CDR3 reads CASKEGIYGYTF. The CDR3 DNA reads TGTGCCAGCAAAGAGGGGATCTATGGCTACACCTTC.

This chain connects TRBV11-3 to TRBJ2-1; TRBD2 agrees at 10 bases. The germline V gene has CDR1 SGHNT and CDR2 YENEEA. This CDR3 is 14 amino acids long. Trimming removed 4 bases from V and 5 bases from J; junction bases left unmatched: 2. DNA for the CDR3: TGTGCCAGCAGCTGGGGACTAGCGAACAATGAGCAGTTCTTC. Translated: CASSWGLANNEQFF.